The clone carrying this T cell receptor (beta chain) has at least ten counts. The antigen is unknown. Thyroid surgery took place with no prior treatment in any patient. The entry originates in a study of metastatic and nonmetastatic thyroid tumors. For the study at large: Where malignant and benign thyroid patients were concerned, repertoires were compared across blood and tumor or nodule tissue.

The study's findings and limits: It was reportedly found that TCR beta diversity was significantly higher in malignant thyroid tumors than in benign nodules, a difference seen in both blood and tumor samples.

TCRdb called clones again from the PCR reads with MiXCR. The sample yields 35,000 to 50,000 clones, 17% seen once. The receptor comes from a female donor with papillary thyroid cancer or a benign thyroid nodule (not recorded which). Some clones in this sample may be carry-over from other donors' samples. Sequencing used tumor tissue.

DNA of the CDR3: TGTGCCAGCAGTCAATCAGCCCCTTCAGATACGCAGTATTTT. Its protein product is CASSQSAPSDTQYF. The chain links TRBV6-2 or TRBV6-3 to TRBJ2-3; D is undetermined. Trimming removed 5 bases from V and 4 bases from J, with 13 bases in between. The CDR3 sequence is 14 residues long. Germline V gene data show CDR1 as MNHEY and CDR2 as SVGEGT.